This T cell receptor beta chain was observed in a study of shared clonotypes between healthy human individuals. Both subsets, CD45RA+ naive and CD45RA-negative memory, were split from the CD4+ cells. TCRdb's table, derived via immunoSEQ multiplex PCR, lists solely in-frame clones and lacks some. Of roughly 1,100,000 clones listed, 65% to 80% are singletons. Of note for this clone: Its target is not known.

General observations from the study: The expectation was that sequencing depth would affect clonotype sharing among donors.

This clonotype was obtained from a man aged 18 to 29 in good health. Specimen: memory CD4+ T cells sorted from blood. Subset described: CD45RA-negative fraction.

CDR3 region: CASSPRDRVNEKLFF. DNA of the CDR3: TGTGCCAGCAGCCCCCGGGACAGGGTTAATGAAAAACTGTTTTTT. The chain employs TRBV9 and TRBJ1-4, with 9 nucleotides matching TRBD1. CDR1 and CDR2 from the germline V gene are SGDLS and YYNGEE. The CDR3 sequence is 15 residues long. V shed 4 bases and J 4 bases; nucleotides not matched to a gene: 5.